The following is a T cell receptor beta chain sequence with its context. Its antigen remains unidentified. These data are taken from a study of post-analysis software for immune sequencing data. Findings and caveats of the study: By F measure, samples from a shared preparation batch strongly co-clustered. Four or five TRBV segments, TRBV5-6, TRBV5-1 and TRBV20-1 among them, were found more frequent in patients than controls. When compared against controls, multiple sclerosis patients showed significantly lower normalized Chao1 diversity.

Carried by the TCR beta cDNA libraries were unique molecular identifiers. MiXCR, applied by TCRdb to the PCR reads, yields one record per CDR3 protein. In the table there are a few hundred thousand distinct CDR3 sequences, over 35% of which are singletons. This CDR3 is built from 14 residues. Germline V gene sequence: CDR1 MNHNS, CDR2 SASEGT. The chain is built from TRBV6-1 and TRBJ1-5, with 8 nucleotides matching TRBD1. This receptor was taken from a girl under 18 with multiple sclerosis. Sequencing used blood. DNA of the CDR3: TGTACCTCACAACACTACAGGGGGACTCAGCCCCAGCATTTT. Translating gives CTSQHYRGTQPQHF.